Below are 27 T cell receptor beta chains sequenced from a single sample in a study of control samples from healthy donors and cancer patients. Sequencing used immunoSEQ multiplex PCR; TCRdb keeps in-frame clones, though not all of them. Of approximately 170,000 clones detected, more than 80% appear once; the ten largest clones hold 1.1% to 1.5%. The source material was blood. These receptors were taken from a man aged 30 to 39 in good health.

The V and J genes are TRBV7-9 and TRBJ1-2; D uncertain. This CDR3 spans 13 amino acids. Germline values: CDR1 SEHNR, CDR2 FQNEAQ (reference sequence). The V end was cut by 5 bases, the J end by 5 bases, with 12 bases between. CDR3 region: CASSVYGLYGYTF. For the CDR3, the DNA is TGTGCCAGCAGCGTATATGGACTTTATGGCTACACCTTC.

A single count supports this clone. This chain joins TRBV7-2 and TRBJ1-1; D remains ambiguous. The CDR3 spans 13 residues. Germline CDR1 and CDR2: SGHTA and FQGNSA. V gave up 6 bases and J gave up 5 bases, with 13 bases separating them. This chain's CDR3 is CASSPSGLTEAFF. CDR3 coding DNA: TGTGCCAGCAGTCCCTCGGGGTTAACTGAAGCTTTCTTT.

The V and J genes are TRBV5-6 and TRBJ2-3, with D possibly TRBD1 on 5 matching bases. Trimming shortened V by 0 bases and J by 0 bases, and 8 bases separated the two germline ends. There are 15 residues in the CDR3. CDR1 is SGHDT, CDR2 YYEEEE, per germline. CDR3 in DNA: TGTGCCAGCAGCTTGGGGGGCCTTAGCACAGATACGCAGTATTTT. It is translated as CASSLGGLSTDTQYF.

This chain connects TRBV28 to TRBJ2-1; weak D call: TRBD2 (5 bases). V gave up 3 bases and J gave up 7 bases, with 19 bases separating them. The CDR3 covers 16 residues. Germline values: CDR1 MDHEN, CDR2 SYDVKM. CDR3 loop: CASSFTGILSGNEQFF. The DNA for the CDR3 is TGTGCCAGCAGTTTCACCGGGATTTTGTCGGGGAATGAGCAGTTCTTC. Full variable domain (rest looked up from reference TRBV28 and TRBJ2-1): DVKVTQSSRYLVKRTGEKVFLECVQDMDHENMFWYRQDPGLGLRLIYFSYDVKMKEKGDIPEGYSVSREKKERFSLILESASTNQTSMYLCASSFTGILSGNEQFFGPGTRLTVL.

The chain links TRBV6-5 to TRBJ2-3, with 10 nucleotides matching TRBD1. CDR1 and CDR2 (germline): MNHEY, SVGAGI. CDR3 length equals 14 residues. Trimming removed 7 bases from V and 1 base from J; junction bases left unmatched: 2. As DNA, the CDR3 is TGTGCCAGCAACGGACAGGGGGGCACAGATACGCAGTATTTT. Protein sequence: CASNGQGGTDTQYF.

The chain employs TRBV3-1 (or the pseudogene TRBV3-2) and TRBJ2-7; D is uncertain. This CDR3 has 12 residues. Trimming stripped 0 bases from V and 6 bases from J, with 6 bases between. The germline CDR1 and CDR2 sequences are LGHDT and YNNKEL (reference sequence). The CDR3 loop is CASSQDYPEQYF. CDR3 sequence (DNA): TGTGCCAGCAGCCAAGATTACCCCGAGCAGTACTTC.

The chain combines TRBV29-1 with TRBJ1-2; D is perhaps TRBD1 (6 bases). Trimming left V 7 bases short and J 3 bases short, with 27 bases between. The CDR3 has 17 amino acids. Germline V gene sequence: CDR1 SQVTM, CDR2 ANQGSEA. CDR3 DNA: TGCAGCGCTGAGAGGCGGGACACCAATCCCCTCCACTATGGCTACACCTTC. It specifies CSAERRDTNPLHYGYTF.

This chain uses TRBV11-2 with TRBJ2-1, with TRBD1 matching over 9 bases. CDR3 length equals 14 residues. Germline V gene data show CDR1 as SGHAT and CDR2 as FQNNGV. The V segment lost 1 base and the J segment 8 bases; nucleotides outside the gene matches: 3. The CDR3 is CASSLVTGGHEQFF. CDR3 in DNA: TGTGCCAGCAGCTTAGTAACAGGGGGCCATGAGCAGTTCTTC.

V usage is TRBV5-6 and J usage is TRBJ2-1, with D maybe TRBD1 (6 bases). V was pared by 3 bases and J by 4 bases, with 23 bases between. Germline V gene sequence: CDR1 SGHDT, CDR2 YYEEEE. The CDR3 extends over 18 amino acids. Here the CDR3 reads CASSSHQWDTSWYNEQFF. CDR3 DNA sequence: TGTGCCAGCAGCTCACATCAGTGGGACACCTCCTGGTACAATGAGCAGTTCTTC.

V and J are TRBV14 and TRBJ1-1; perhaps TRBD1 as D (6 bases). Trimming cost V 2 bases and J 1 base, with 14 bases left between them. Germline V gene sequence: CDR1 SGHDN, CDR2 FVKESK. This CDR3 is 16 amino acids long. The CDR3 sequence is CASSQMNRVTNTEAFF. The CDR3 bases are TGTGCCAGCAGCCAAATGAACAGGGTGACGAACACTGAAGCTTTCTTT.

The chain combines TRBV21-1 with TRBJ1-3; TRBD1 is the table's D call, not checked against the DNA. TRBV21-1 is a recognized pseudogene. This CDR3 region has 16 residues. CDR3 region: CASSKCRQGIGNTIYF. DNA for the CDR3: TGTGCCAGCAGCAAATGTCGTCAGGGGATCGGAAACACCATATATTTT.

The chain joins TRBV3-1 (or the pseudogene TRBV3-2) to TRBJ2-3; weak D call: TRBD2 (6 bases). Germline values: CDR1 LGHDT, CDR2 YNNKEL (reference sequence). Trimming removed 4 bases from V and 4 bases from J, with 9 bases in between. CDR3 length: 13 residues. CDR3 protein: CASSPTSPDTQYF. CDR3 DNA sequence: TGTGCCAGCAGCCCAACTAGCCCAGATACGCAGTATTTT.

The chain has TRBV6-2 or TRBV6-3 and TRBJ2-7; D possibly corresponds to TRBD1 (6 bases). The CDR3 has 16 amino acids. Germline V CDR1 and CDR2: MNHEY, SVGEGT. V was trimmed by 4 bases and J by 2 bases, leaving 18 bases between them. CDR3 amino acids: CASSSPSDSATYEQYF. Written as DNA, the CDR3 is TGTGCCAGCAGTTCCCCCTCGGACAGCGCTACCTACGAGCAGTACTTC.

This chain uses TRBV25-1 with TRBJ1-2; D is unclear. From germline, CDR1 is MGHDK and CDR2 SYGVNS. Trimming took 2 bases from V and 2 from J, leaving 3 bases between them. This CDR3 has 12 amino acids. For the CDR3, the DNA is TGTGCCAGCAGTGAAACCAACTATGGCTACACCTTC. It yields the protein CASSETNYGYTF.

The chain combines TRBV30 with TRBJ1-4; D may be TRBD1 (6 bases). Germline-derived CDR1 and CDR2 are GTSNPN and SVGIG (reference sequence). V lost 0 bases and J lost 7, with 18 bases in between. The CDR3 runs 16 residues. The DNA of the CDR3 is TGTGCCTGGAGTGTAGGGTCAGGGGTTATGGGTGAAAAACTGTTTTTT. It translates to CAWSVGSGVMGEKLFF.

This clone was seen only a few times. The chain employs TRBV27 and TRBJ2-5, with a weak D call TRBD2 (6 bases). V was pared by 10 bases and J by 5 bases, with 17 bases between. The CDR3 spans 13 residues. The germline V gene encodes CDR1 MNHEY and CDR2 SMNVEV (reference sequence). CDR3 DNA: TGTGCCACAGGCCGGGGCGCGGGGGAGACCCAGTACTTC. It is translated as CATGRGAGETQYF.

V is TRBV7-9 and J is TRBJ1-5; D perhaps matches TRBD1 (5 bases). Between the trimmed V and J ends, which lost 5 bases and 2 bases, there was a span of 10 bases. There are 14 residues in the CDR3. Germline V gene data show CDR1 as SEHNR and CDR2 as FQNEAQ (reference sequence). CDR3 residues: CASSKTGGNQPQHF. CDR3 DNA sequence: TGTGCCAGCAGCAAAACAGGAGGCAATCAGCCCCAGCATTTT.

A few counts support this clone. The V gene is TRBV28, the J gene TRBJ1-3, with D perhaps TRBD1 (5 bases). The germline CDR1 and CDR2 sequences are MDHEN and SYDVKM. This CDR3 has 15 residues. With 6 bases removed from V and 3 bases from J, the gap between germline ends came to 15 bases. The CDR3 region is CASSQMRGGGNTIYF. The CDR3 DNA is TGTGCCAGCAGCCAAATGAGGGGAGGTGGAAACACCATATATTTT.

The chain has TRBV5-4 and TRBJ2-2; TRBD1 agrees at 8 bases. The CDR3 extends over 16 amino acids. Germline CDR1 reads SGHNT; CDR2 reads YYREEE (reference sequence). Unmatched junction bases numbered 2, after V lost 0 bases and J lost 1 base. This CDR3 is CASSLGTGRNTGELFF. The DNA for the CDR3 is TGTGCCAGCAGCTTGGGGACAGGGAGGAACACCGGGGAGCTGTTTTTT.

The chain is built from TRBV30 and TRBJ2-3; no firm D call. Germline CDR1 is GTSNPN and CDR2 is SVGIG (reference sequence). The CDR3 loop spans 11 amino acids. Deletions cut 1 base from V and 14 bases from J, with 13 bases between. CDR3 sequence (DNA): TGTGCCTGGAGTGAGGAACAGAGGCCGTATTTT. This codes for CAWSEEQRPYF.

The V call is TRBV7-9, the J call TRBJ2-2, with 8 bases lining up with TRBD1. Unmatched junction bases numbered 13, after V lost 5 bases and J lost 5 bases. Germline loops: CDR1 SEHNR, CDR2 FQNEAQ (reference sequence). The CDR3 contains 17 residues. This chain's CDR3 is CASSPLQGAGKTGELFF. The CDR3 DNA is TGTGCCAGCAGCCCACTTCAGGGGGCGGGGAAGACCGGGGAGCTGTTTTTT.

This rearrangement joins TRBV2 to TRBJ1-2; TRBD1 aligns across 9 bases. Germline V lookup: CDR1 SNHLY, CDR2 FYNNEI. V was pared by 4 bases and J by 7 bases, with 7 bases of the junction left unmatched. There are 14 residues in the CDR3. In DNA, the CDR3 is TGTGCCAGCAGTGGGGACAGGGCTTCGGGTGGCTACACCTTC. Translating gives CASSGDRASGGYTF. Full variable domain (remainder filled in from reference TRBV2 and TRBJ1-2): EPEVTQTPSHQVTQMGQEVILRCVPISNHLYFYWYRQILGQKVEFLVSFYNNEISEKSEIFDDQFSVERPDGSNFTLKIRSTKLEDSAMYFCASSGDRASGGYTFGSGTRLTVV.

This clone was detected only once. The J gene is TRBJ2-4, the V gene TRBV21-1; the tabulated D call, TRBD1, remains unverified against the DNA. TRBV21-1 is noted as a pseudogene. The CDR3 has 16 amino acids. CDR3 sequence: CASYLQGALDKNIQYF. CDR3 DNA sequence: TGTGCCAGCTATTTACAGGGGGCGCTTGACAAAAACATTCAGTACTTC.

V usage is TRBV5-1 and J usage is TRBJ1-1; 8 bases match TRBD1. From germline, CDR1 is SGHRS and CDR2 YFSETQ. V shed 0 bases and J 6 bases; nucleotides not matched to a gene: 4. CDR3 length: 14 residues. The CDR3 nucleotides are TGCGCCAGCAGCTTGGAGGGACAGGTCTCTGAAGCTTTCTTT. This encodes CASSLEGQVSEAFF.

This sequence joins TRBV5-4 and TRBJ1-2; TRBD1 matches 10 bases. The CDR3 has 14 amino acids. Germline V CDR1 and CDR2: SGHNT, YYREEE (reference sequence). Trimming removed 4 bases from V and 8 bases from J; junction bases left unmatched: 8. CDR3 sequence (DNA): TGTGCCAGCAGCATTGAGACAGGGGGCGAAGGCTACACCTTC. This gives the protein CASSIETGGEGYTF. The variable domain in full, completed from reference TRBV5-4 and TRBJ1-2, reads ETGVTQSPTHLIKTRGQQVTLRCSSQSGHNTVSWYQQALGQGPQFIFQYYREEENGRGNFPPRFSGLQFPNYSSELNVNALELDDSALYLCASSIETGGEGYTFGSGTRLTVV.

The CDR3 DNA reads as TGTGCCTGGAGTGCCTCGAGCAGGGGATCTACTGAAGCTTTCTTT. Encoded protein: CAWSASSRGSTEAFF. The chain carries TRBV30 and TRBJ1-1; TRBD1 might be the D (6 bases). The CDR3 extends over 15 amino acids. Trimming stripped 1 base from V and 5 bases from J, with 17 bases between. The germline gives CDR1 GTSNPN, CDR2 SVGIG (reference sequence).

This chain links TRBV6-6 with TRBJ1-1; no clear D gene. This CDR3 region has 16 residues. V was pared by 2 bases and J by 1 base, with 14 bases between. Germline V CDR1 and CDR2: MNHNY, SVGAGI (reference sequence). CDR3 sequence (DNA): TGTGCCAGCAGTTACCCCATTTTTACCGAGAACACTGAAGCTTTCTTT. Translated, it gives CASSYPIFTENTEAFF.